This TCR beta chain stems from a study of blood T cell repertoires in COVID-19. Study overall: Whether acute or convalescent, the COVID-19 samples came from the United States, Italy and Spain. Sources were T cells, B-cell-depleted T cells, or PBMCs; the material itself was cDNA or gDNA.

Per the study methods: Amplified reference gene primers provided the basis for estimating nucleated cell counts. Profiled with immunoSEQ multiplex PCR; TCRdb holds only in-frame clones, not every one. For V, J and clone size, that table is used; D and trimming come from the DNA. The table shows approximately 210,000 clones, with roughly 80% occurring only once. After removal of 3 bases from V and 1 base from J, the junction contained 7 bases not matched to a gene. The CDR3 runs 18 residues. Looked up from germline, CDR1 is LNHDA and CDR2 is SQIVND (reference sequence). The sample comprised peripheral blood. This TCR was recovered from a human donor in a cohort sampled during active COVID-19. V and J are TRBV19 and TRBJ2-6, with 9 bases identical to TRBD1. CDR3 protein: CASSISGQGISGANVLTF. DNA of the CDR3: TGTGCCAGTAGTATTTCGGGACAGGGAATTTCTGGGGCCAACGTCCTGACTTTC.